The 23 T cell receptor beta chains presented below share a single source sample, sequenced in a study of cytomegalovirus exposure and HLA in healthy donors. PCR involved 60 Vbeta and 13 Jbeta primers. This table comes from immunoSEQ multiplex PCR, and its TCRdb copy is limited to in-frame clones, with some not included. The table includes around 150,000 clones, roughly 78% detected once. Sequenced material: PBMCs. These receptors were taken from a man in his forties in good health and CMV-seronegative.

The V call is TRBV28, the J call TRBJ1-5, with 7 bases matching TRBD1. The J segment lost 6 bases and the V segment lost 7 bases, leaving 9 bases of the junction unmatched. Germline lookup yields CDR1 MDHEN and CDR2 SYDVKM. This CDR3 comprises 14 residues. The CDR3, as DNA: TGTGCCAGCACCCCCGACAGGGCGAGTCAGCCCCAGCATTTT. Protein: CASTPDRASQPQHF.

Remarks on this clone: One end of the junction varies from germline; a read error may be responsible. The chain employs TRBV7-9 and TRBJ2-1; D perhaps matches TRBD2 (5 bases). The CDR3 spans 14 residues. Germline V CDR1 and CDR2: SEHNR, FQNEAQ (reference sequence). This CDR3 is CSSSLGLPGNEQFF. DNA for the CDR3: TGTTCCAGCAGCCTCGGACTGCCCGGTAATGAGCAGTTCTTC.

V usage is TRBV5-1 and J usage is TRBJ1-1, with a tentative D call TRBD1 (6 bases). The V gene's germline CDR1 is SGHRS and CDR2 YFSETQ. This CDR3 region has 14 residues. Trimming left V 6 bases short and J 4 bases short, with 16 bases between. The CDR3 loop reads CASTRGGPGTEAFF. CDR3 coding DNA: TGCGCCAGCACAAGGGGGGGGCCGGGCACTGAAGCTTTCTTT.

This clone was seen a single time. The chain links TRBV30 to TRBJ2-3; TRBD2 agrees at 10 bases. V was pared by 1 base and J by 4 bases, with 11 bases of the junction left unmatched. CDR1 is GTSNPN, CDR2 SVGIG, per germline (reference sequence). The CDR3 consists of 17 residues. CDR3 sequence (DNA): TGTGCCTGGAGTGGCACACGGACTAGCGGACTGCCAGATACGCAGTATTTT. This codes for CAWSGTRTSGLPDTQYF.

This chain uses TRBV6-4 with TRBJ2-5; TRBD1 aligns across 8 bases. Trimming cost V 2 bases and J 3 bases; bases outside gene matches: 5. This CDR3 region has 15 residues. Germline V gene lookup returns CDR1 MRHNA and CDR2 SNTAGT. The CDR3 coding sequence is TGTGCCAGCAGTGACCAGGGGGCGACTGAAGAGACCCAGTACTTC. Its protein product is CASSDQGATEETQYF.

The chain couples TRBV19 to TRBJ2-7, with D uncertain. Looked up from germline, CDR1 is LNHDA and CDR2 is SQIVND (reference sequence). Trimming removed 5 bases at V and 7 bases at J, with 21 bases between. The CDR3 spans 15 residues. CDR3 bases: TGTGCCAGTAGTCCCCAACATAAAATCCCCTTGGAGCAGTACTTC. Amino acids: CASSPQHKIPLEQYF.

J is TRBJ1-4 and V is TRBV4-2; 8 bases agree with TRBD1. CDR3 length: 15 residues. Germline V CDR1 and CDR2: LGHNA, YNFKEQ. Losses at the gene ends were 2 bases for V and 7 bases for J; bases not matched to a gene: 6. The chain's CDR3 is CASSQLQGAGEKLFF. DNA for the CDR3: TGTGCCAGCAGCCAACTGCAGGGGGCTGGTGAAAAACTGTTTTTT.

About this clone: One end of the junction is discordant with germline, which a read error may explain. Other DNA sequences in this specimen translate into the identical CDR3. CDR3: CASHPSEGESQYF. DNA for the CDR3: TGCGCCAGTCACCCCTCCGAGGGGGAATCCCAGTACTTC. This chain uses TRBV27 with TRBJ2-5; D perhaps matches TRBD1 (6 bases). CDR1 is MNHEY and CDR2 is SMNVEV in the germline V gene (reference sequence). The CDR3 is made up of 13 amino acids.

V usage is TRBV5-4 and J usage is TRBJ2-2, with D uncertain. Germline CDR1 is SGHNT and CDR2 is YYREEE (reference sequence). The germline V and J ends were trimmed by 3 bases and 1 base, with 10 bases remaining between them. The CDR3 has 15 residues. In nucleotides, the CDR3 is TGTGCCAGCAGCTCGGTTAGACAGAACACCGGGGAGCTGTTTTTT. It specifies CASSSVRQNTGELFF. The variable domain in full, with the rest retrieved from reference TRBV5-4 and TRBJ2-2, is ETGVTQSPTHLIKTRGQQVTLRCSSQSGHNTVSWYQQALGQGPQFIFQYYREEENGRGNFPPRFSGLQFPNYSSELNVNALELDDSALYLCASSSVRQNTGELFFGEGSRLTVL.

The V gene is TRBV7-2, the J gene TRBJ1-1, with 7 nucleotides matching TRBD1. Germline values: CDR1 SGHTA, CDR2 FQGNSA. CDR3 length: 15 residues. Trimming removed 2 bases from V and 1 base from J; junction bases left unmatched: 4. CDR3 loop: CASSLQTGSNTEAFF. CDR3 DNA sequence: TGTGCCAGCAGCTTACAGACAGGGTCGAACACTGAAGCTTTCTTT. The full variable domain, completed using reference TRBV7-2 and TRBJ1-1, is GAGVSQSPSNKVTEKGKDVELRCDPISGHTALYWYRQSLGQGLEFLIYFQGNSAPDKSGLPSDRFSAERTGGSVSTLTIQRTQQEDSAVYLCASSLQTGSNTEAFFGQGTRLTVV.

The gene calls are TRBV6-6 and TRBJ1-6; D remains unclear. V lost 7 bases, J lost 8 bases, and 12 bases lay in between. The CDR3 extends over 13 amino acids. CDR1 is MNHNY and CDR2 is SVGAGI in the germline V gene (reference sequence). Here the CDR3 DNA reads TGTGCCAGCAAAATATCAGAGGATTCACCCCTCCACTTT. It specifies CASKISEDSPLHF.

As to this clone: Other DNA sequences of this sample code for an identical CDR3. This rearrangement joins TRBV7-2 to TRBJ2-7; TRBD1 matches at 8 bases. CDR1 and CDR2 from the germline V gene are SGHTA and FQGNSA. V shed 6 bases and J 0 bases; nucleotides not matched to a gene: 4. The CDR3 loop spans 14 amino acids. This CDR3 reads CASRRDRSSYEQYF. The DNA for the CDR3 is TGTGCCAGCAGACGGGACAGGTCCTCCTACGAGCAGTACTTC.

This clone was picked up a small number of times. The chain joins TRBV11-3 to TRBJ2-1; 8 bases line up with TRBD2. The germline V gene encodes CDR1 SGHNT and CDR2 YENEEA. The CDR3 runs to 15 residues. Trimming cost V 2 bases and J 0 bases; bases outside gene matches: 0. CDR3 amino acids: CASSLSGSSYNEQFF. CDR3 nucleotide sequence: TGTGCCAGCAGCTTAAGCGGGAGCTCCTACAATGAGCAGTTCTTC.

This chain uses TRBV14 with TRBJ2-1; 10 nucleotides match TRBD1. Trimming cost V 4 bases and J 6 bases; bases outside gene matches: 6. Germline-derived CDR1 and CDR2 are SGHDN and FVKESK. The CDR3 runs 15 residues. The DNA of the CDR3 is TGTGCCAGCAGCCCGTGGACAGGGGGAGCCAATGAGCAGTTCTTC. As protein: CASSPWTGGANEQFF. Using reference TRBV14 and TRBJ2-1 for the parts outside the CDR3, the full variable domain is EAGVTQFPSHSVIEKGQTVTLRCDPISGHDNLYWYRRVMGKEIKFLLHFVKESKQDESGMPNNRFLAERTGGTYSTLKVQPAELEDSGVYFCASSPWTGGANEQFFGPGTRLTVL.

The chain links TRBV5-5 to TRBJ2-7; 7 bases map to TRBD1. The V gene's germline CDR1 is SGHKS and CDR2 YYEKEE (reference sequence). The CDR3 spans 14 residues. Trimming removed 4 bases from V and 0 bases from J; junction bases left unmatched: 4. Here the CDR3 reads CASSLRDSSYEQYF. The DNA of the CDR3 is TGTGCCAGCAGCCTACGGGACAGCTCCTACGAGCAGTACTTC.

The V and J genes are TRBV5-1 and TRBJ2-3; D perhaps matches TRBD1 (6 bases). The CDR3 loop spans 14 amino acids. V was cut by 0 bases and J by 6 bases, with 11 bases left in between. The germline CDR1 and CDR2 sequences are SGHRS and YFSETQ. CDR3 amino acids: CASSLGGPRDTQYF. CDR3 coding DNA: TGCGCCAGCAGCTTGGGGGGGCCTCGCGATACGCAGTATTTT. Combining the CDR3 with reference TRBV5-1 and TRBJ2-3 gives the whole variable domain KAGVTQTPRYLIKTRGQQVTLSCSPISGHRSVSWYQQTPGQGLQFLFEYFSETQRNKGNFPGRFSGRQFSNSRSEMNVSTLELGDSALYLCASSLGGPRDTQYFGPGTRLTVL.

This sequence joins TRBV4-1 and TRBJ2-5, with D possibly being TRBD1 (8 bases). The germline V gene has CDR1 MGHRA and CDR2 YSYEKL. V was trimmed by 1 base and J by 2 bases, leaving 11 bases between them. The CDR3 sequence is 15 residues long. CDR3 in amino acids: CASSQAQGGQETQYF. The CDR3 nucleotides are TGCGCCAGCAGCCAAGCACAGGGGGGGCAAGAGACCCAGTACTTC.

The chain links TRBV19 to TRBJ1-5; D gene ambiguous. With 6 bases removed from V and 7 bases from J, the gap between germline ends came to 10 bases. This CDR3 is 12 amino acids long. Germline values: CDR1 LNHDA, CDR2 SQIVND (reference sequence). CDR3 in amino acids: CASRLTEQPQHF. The CDR3 region has the DNA TGTGCCAGTAGACTAACGGAACAGCCCCAGCATTTT.

This sequence joins TRBV7-2 and TRBJ2-7, with 14 bases matching TRBD2. The J segment lost 5 bases and the V segment lost 5 bases, leaving 8 bases of the junction unmatched. CDR3 size: 16 residues. The germline V gene encodes CDR1 SGHTA and CDR2 FQGNSA. CDR3 sequence: CASSTRLAGGPHEQYF. For the CDR3, the DNA is TGTGCCAGCAGCACGCGACTAGCGGGAGGGCCCCACGAGCAGTACTTC.

This chain links TRBV6-6 with TRBJ1-4; D is unresolved. CDR1 and CDR2 (germline): MNHNY, SVGAGI (reference sequence). V was clipped by 0 bases and J by 10 bases, with 12 bases between them. The CDR3 consists of 14 residues. The CDR3 is CASSYSRLIGKLFF. As DNA, the CDR3 is TGTGCCAGCAGTTACTCCAGACTGATCGGAAAACTGTTTTTT.

The CDR3 region has the DNA TGTGCCAGTAGTATGTCACAAACAGCAAACACCGGGGAGCTGTTTTTT. As protein: CASSMSQTANTGELFF. The genes are TRBV19 and TRBJ2-2; D unresolved. This CDR3 region has 16 residues. The germline V gene encodes CDR1 LNHDA and CDR2 SQIVND (reference sequence). V shed 3 bases and J shed 2 bases, with 13 bases lying between them.

V and J are TRBV19 and TRBJ2-7; perhaps TRBD2 as D (7 bases). This CDR3 region has 17 residues. Germline V lookup: CDR1 LNHDA, CDR2 SQIVND (reference sequence). V dropped 5 bases and J dropped 0 bases, with 20 bases sitting between them. CDR3 loop: CASSLVGAGESSYEQYF. DNA of the CDR3: TGTGCCAGTAGTCTGGTGGGGGCGGGAGAGAGCTCCTACGAGCAGTACTTC.

This clone came up once. The V call is TRBV28, the J call TRBJ2-3; D is possibly TRBD2 (6 bases). This CDR3 region has 15 residues. The germline V gene encodes CDR1 MDHEN and CDR2 SYDVKM. With 3 bases removed from V and 0 bases from J, the gap between germline ends came to 10 bases. DNA for the CDR3: TGTGCCAGCAGTTTTAGCGGAGCTAGCACAGATACGCAGTATTTT. Protein sequence: CASSFSGASTDTQYF.